The 11 T cell receptor beta chains below come from one sample, sequenced in a study of Tregs in tolerant kidney transplant recipients. Libraries were prepared by immunoSEQ multiplex PCR; TCRdb keeps only in-frame clonotypes and omits some of them. The sample shows around 78,000 clones, 80% to 95% of them seen only once. The material was Tregs from blood, obtained before the transplant. The receptors were gathered from a human donor who received a combined kidney and bone marrow transplant.

About this clone itself: Other nucleotide sequences from this sample produce the same CDR3. The chain employs TRBV5-4 and TRBJ2-7; TRBD2 aligns across 9 bases. Losses at the gene ends were 0 bases for V and 7 bases for J; bases not matched to a gene: 8. This CDR3 has 15 amino acids. Per the germline V gene, CDR1 is SGHNT and CDR2 is YYREEE (reference sequence). The chain's CDR3 is CASSLGGAGGGEQYF. CDR3 nucleotide sequence: TGTGCCAGCAGCTTGGGGGGAGCGGGAGGTGGGGAGCAGTACTTC.

The CDR3 reads CSGLASSYNEQFF. CDR3 bases: TGCAGCGGATTAGCGAGCTCCTACAATGAGCAGTTCTTC. The chain recombines TRBV29-1 with TRBJ2-1; maybe TRBD2 (5 bases). The CDR3 extends over 13 amino acids. Trimming cost V 7 bases and J 0 bases, with 10 bases left between them. Germline lookup yields CDR1 SQVTM and CDR2 ANQGSEA.

The chain joins TRBV19 to TRBJ2-1, with D perhaps TRBD2 (5 bases). Trimming pared 5 bases from V and 7 bases from J, leaving 15 bases between. This CDR3 comprises 14 residues. Looked up from germline, CDR1 is LNHDA and CDR2 is SQIVND (reference sequence). CDR3 sequence: CASSVIGVGNEQFF. DNA of the CDR3: TGTGCCAGTAGTGTTATCGGGGTTGGGAATGAGCAGTTCTTC.

The chain carries TRBV28 and TRBJ2-7; no firm D call. Between the trimmed V and J ends, which lost 4 bases and 2 bases, there was a span of 6 bases. Germline V gene sequence: CDR1 MDHEN, CDR2 SYDVKM. The CDR3 is 12 amino acids. CDR3 region: CASSSTTYEQYF. CDR3 sequence (DNA): TGTGCCAGCAGTTCGACCACCTACGAGCAGTACTTC.

CDR3 region: CATSRWAPPNTEAFF. CDR3 coding DNA: TGTGCCACCAGCAGATGGGCCCCTCCTAACACTGAAGCTTTCTTT. The V call is TRBV15, the J call TRBJ1-1, with no clear D. V was shortened by 2 bases and J by 2 bases, with 12 bases between the two germline ends. Germline CDR1 and CDR2: LNHNV and YYDKDF (reference sequence). This CDR3 spans 15 amino acids.

The rearrangement joins TRBV25-1 to TRBJ1-2, with D uncertain. The CDR3 covers 12 residues. Trimming removed 5 bases from V and 8 bases from J, with 12 bases in between. Germline V CDR1 and CDR2: MGHDK, SYGVNS. CDR3 sequence (DNA): TGTGCCAGCAGTAACCAGATACGGGGCTACACCTTC. Protein sequence: CASSNQIRGYTF.

V and J are TRBV5-5 and TRBJ2-5; 9 nucleotides agree with TRBD1. The J call is uncertain, as TRBJ2-7 better fits the DNA end. The CDR3 is 15 amino acids. CDR1 and CDR2 (germline): SGHKS, YYEKEE (reference sequence). The CDR3 reads CASSRAGTGNYEQYF. The CDR3 DNA sequence: TGTGCCAGCAGCCGGGCCGGGACAGGGAACTACGAGCAGTACTTC.

The chain recombines TRBV7-9 with TRBJ2-7; D is possibly TRBD2 (5 bases). Trimming pared 5 bases from V and 2 bases from J, leaving 13 bases between. Germline V gene data show CDR1 as SEHNR and CDR2 as FQNEAQ (reference sequence). The CDR3 is 14 residues long. The CDR3 region is CASSHQWRAYEQYF. CDR3 DNA: TGTGCCAGCAGCCATCAATGGCGGGCCTACGAGCAGTACTTC. Together with reference TRBV7-9 and TRBJ2-7, the CDR3 gives the full variable domain: DTGVSQNPRHKITKRGQNVTFRCDPISEHNRLYWYRQTLGQGPEFLTYFQNEAQLEKSRLLSDRFSAERPKGSFSTLEIQRTEQGDSAMYLCASSHQWRAYEQYFGPGTRLTVT.

The genes are TRBV11-2 and TRBJ1-1, with TRBD1 as a possible D gene (6 bases). Trimming took off 4 bases at V and 3 bases at J, with 12 bases between the two ends. This CDR3 is built from 14 residues. Germline CDR1 and CDR2: SGHAT and FQNNGV. CDR3 nucleotide sequence: TGTGCCAGCAGCTCCGGGGGGCGCGACACTGAAGCTTTCTTT. Its translation: CASSSGGRDTEAFF.

The chain carries TRBV6-5 and TRBJ2-5; the match to TRBD2 covers 7 bases. The J segment lost 6 bases and the V segment lost 5 bases, leaving 9 bases of the junction unmatched. The CDR3 runs 14 residues. Germline CDR1 MNHEY, CDR2 SVGAGI. Here the CDR3 reads CASSERTSRQTQYF. For the CDR3, the DNA is TGTGCCAGCAGTGAGAGGACTAGTCGGCAGACCCAGTACTTC.

The chain has TRBV2 and TRBJ2-2, with D uncertain. Germline lookup yields CDR1 SNHLY and CDR2 FYNNEI. The CDR3 has 15 residues. Trimming stripped 1 base from V and 2 bases from J, with 8 bases between. The CDR3 here is CASSEERINTGELFF. The DNA for the CDR3 is TGTGCCAGCAGTGAAGAACGGATCAACACCGGGGAGCTGTTTTTT.